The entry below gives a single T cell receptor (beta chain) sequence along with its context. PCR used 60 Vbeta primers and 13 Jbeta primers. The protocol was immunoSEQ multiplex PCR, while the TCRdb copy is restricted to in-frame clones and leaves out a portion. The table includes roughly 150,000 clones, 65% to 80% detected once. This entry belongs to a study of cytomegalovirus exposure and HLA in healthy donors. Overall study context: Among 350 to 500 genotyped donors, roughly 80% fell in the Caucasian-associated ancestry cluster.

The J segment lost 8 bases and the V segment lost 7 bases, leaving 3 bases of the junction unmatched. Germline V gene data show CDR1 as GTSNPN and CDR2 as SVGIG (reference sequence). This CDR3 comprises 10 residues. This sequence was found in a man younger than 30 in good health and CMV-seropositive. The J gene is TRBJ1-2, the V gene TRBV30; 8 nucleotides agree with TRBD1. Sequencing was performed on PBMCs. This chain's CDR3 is CASGGWGYTF. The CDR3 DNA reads TGTGCCTCAGGGGGCTGGGGCTACACCTTC.